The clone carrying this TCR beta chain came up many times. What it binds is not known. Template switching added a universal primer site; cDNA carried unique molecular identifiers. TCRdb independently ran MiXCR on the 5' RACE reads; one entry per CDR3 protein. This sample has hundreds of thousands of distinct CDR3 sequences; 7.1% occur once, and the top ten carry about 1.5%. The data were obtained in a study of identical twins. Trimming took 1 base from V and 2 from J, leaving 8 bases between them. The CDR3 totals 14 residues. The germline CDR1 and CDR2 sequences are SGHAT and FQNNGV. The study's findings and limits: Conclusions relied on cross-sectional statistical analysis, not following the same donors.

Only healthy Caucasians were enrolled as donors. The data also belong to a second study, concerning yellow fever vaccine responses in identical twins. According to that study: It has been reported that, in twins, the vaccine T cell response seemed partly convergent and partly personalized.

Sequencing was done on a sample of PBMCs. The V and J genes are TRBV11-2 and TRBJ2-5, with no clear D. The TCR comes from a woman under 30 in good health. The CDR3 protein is CASSLARRQETQYF. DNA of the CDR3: TGTGCCAGCAGCTTAGCAAGGAGACAAGAGACCCAGTACTTC.